This note documents a single TCR beta chain sequence. Its antigen remains unidentified. This record belongs to a study of cytomegalovirus exposure and HLA in healthy donors. Turning to the study itself: Out of several hundred genotyped donors, less than 90% belonged to the Caucasian-associated ancestry cluster.

The study, taken as a whole, reports: Later analysis demonstrated an association between a missense DCLRE1C variant and TCR beta V- and J-gene trimming. The classifier, whose performance was assessed in both the original and validation cohorts, reportedly diagnosed cytomegalovirus status with high specificity and sensitivity.

The PCR used 60 Vbeta and 13 Jbeta primers. Assay used: immunoSEQ multiplex PCR; TCRdb lists only in-frame clones, some missing. The sample has about 120,000 clones; roughly 82% are singletons. Nominally healthy donors were sampled, though unrecorded immune exposures were likely. This TCR derives from a man aged 40-49 years in good health and CMV-seropositive. The specimen sequenced was PBMCs.

The CDR3 loop is CASSSTGGGSGANVLTF. CDR3 DNA: TGCGCCAGCAGCTCGACAGGGGGCGGGTCTGGGGCCAACGTCCTGACTTTC. The chain uses TRBV5-1 and TRBJ2-6; 10 bases line up with TRBD1. The CDR3 spans 17 residues. V was clipped by 3 bases and J by 1 base; unmatched bases: 4. Germline V gene sequence: CDR1 SGHRS, CDR2 YFSETQ.